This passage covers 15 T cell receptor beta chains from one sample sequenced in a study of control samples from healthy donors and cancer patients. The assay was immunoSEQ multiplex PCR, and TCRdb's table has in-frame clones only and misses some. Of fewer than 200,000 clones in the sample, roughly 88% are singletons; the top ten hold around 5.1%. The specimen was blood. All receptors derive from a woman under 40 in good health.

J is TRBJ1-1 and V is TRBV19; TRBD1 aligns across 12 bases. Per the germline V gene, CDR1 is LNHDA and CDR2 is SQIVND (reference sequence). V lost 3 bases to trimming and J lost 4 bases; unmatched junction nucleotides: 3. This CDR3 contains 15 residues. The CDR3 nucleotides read TGTGCCAGTAGTATGGGGGACAGGGGGCCCACTGAAGCTTTCTTT. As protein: CASSMGDRGPTEAFF.

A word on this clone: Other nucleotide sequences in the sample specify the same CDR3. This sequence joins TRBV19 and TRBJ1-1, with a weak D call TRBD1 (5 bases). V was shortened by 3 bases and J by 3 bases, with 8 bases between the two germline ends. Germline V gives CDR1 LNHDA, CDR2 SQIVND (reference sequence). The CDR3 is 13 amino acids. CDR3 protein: CASSMRGDTEAFF. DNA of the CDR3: TGTGCCAGTAGTATGAGAGGGGACACTGAAGCTTTCTTT. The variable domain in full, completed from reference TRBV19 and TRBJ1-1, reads DGGITQSPKYLFRKEGQNVTLSCEQNLNHDAMYWYRQDPGQGLRLIYYSQIVNDFQKGDIAEGYSVSREKKESFPLTVTSAQKNPTAFYLCASSMRGDTEAFFGQGTRLTVV.

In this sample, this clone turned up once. CDR3 sequence: CASFPERKAYNEQFF. The CDR3 coding sequence is TGCGCCAGCTTCCCAGAGAGGAAGGCCTACAATGAGCAGTTCTTC. The rearrangement uses TRBV5-1 and TRBJ2-1; D is unclear. This CDR3 has 15 residues. Germline lookup yields CDR1 SGHRS and CDR2 YFSETQ. Trimming took 7 bases from V and 2 from J, leaving 16 bases between them.

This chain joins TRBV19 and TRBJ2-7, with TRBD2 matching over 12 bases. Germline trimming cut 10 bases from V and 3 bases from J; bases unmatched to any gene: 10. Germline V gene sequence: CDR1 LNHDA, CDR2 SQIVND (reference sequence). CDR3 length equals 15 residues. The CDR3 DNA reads TGTGCCACCTCACTAGCGGGAGGAAAATACTACGAGCAGTACTTC. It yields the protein CATSLAGGKYYEQYF. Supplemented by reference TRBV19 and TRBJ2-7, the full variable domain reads DGGITQSPKYLFRKEGQNVTLSCEQNLNHDAMYWYRQDPGQGLRLIYYSQIVNDFQKGDIAEGYSVSREKKESFPLTVTSAQKNPTAFYLCATSLAGGKYYEQYFGPGTRLTVT.

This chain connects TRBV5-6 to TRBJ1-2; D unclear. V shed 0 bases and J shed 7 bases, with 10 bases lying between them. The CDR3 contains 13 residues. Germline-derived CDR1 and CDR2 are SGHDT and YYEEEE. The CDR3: CASSLATAVGYTF. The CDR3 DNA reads TGTGCCAGCAGCTTGGCAACAGCGGTTGGCTACACCTTC.

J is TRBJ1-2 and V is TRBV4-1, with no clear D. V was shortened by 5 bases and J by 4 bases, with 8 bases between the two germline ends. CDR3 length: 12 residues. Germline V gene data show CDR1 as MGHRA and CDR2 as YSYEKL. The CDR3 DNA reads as TGCGCCAGCAGCGGCGTCGGCTATGGCTACACCTTC. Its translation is CASSGVGYGYTF.

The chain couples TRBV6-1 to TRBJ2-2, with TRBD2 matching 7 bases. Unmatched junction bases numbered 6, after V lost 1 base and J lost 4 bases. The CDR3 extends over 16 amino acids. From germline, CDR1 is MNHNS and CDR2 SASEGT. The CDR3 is CASSEVPGTITGELFF. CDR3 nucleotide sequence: TGTGCCAGCAGTGAAGTCCCGGGGACTATCACCGGGGAGCTGTTTTTT.

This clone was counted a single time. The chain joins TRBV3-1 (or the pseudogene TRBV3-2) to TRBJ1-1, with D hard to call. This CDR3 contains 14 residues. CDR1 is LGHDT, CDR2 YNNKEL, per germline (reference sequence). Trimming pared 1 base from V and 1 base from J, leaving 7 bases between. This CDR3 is CASSQGIPNTEAFF. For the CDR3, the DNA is TGTGCCAGCAGCCAAGGGATCCCGAACACTGAAGCTTTCTTT.

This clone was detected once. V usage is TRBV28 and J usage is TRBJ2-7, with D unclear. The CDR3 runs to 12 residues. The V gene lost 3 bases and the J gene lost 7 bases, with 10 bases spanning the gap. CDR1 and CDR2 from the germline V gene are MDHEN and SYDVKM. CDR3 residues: CASSFIPGEQYF. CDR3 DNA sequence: TGTGCCAGCAGTTTTATCCCCGGAGAGCAGTACTTC.

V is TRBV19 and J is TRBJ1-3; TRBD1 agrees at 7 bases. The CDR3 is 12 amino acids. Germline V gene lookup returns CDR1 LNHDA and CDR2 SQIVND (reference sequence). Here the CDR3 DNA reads TGTGCGCTCCAGGGGGTTGGAAACACCATATATTTT. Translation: CALQGVGNTIYF.

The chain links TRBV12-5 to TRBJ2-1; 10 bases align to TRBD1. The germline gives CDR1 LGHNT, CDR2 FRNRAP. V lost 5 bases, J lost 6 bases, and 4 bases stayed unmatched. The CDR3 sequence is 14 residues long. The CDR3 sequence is CASGLTGGRNEQFF. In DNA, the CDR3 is TGTGCTAGTGGTCTGACAGGGGGCCGCAATGAGCAGTTCTTC.

The CDR3 sequence: CASSLGKGAEQYF. CDR3 in DNA: TGCGCCAGCAGCTTGGGGAAGGGGGCCGAGCAGTACTTC. The rearrangement links TRBV5-1 to TRBJ2-7; 7 positions match TRBD1. This CDR3 has 13 residues. Looked up from germline, CDR1 is SGHRS and CDR2 is YFSETQ. The J segment lost 6 bases and the V segment lost 0 bases, leaving 3 bases of the junction unmatched.

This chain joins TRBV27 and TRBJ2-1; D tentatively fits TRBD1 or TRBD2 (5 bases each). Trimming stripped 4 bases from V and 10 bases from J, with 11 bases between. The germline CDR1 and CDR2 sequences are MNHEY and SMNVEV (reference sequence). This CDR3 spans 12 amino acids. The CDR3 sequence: CASSSLRGEQFF. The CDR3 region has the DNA TGTGCCAGCAGTTCCCTGAGGGGCGAGCAGTTCTTC.

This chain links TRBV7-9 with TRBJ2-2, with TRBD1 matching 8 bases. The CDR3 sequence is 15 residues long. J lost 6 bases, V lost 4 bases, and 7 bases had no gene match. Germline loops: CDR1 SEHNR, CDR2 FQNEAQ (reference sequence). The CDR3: CASSSRTGFAGELFF. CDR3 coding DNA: TGTGCCAGCAGCTCCCGGACAGGGTTCGCCGGGGAGCTGTTTTTT.

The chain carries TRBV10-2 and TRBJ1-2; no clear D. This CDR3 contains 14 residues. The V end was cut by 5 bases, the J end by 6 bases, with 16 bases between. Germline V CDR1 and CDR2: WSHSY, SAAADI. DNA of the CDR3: TGCGCCAGCAGTCCACCCCGCAGCGTGAATGGCTACACCTTC. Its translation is CASSPPRSVNGYTF.